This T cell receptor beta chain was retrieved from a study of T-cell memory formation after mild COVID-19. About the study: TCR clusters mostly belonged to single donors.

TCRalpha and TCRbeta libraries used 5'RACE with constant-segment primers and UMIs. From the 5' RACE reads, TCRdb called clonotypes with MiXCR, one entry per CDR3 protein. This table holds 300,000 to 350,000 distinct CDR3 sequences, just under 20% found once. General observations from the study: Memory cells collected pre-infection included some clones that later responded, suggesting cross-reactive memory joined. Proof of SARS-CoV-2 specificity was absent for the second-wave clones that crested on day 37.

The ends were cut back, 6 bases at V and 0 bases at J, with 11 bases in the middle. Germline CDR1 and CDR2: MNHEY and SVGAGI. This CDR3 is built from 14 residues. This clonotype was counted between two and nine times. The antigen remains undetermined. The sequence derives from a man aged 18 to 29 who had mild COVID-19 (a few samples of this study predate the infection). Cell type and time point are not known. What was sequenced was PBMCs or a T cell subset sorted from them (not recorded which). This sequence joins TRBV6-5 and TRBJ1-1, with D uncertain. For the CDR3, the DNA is TGTGCCAGCAGCCGCCGATGGGTGAACACTGAAGCTTTCTTT. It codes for CASSRRWVNTEAFF.